This TCR beta chain stems from a study of blood T cell repertoires in COVID-19. Study details: PBMCs, B-cell-depleted T cells, or T cells were the source of the cDNA or gDNA that made up the material.

Method: immunoSEQ multiplex PCR; TCRdb's copy keeps in-frame clones and lacks some. This table has about 82,000 clones, roughly 90% appearing once. Participants, roughly 18 to 90 years old, spanned 25 or so US areas. CDR1 is SGDLS, CDR2 YYNGEE, per germline. V shed 3 bases and J 0 bases; nucleotides not matched to a gene: 6. CDR3 length: 16 amino acids. The sample consisted of PBMCs or T cells enriched from blood (not recorded which). The receptor's source is a woman aged 45-65 years with acute COVID-19. The rearrangement joins TRBV9 to TRBJ2-7; 10 bases agree with TRBD2. The CDR3 loop is CASSGRLAGSSYEQYF. The CDR3 region has the DNA TGTGCCAGCAGCGGTCGACTAGCGGGCAGCTCCTACGAGCAGTACTTC. Drawing the rest from reference TRBV9 and TRBJ2-7, the complete variable domain is DSGVTQTPKHLITATGQRVTLRCSPRSGDLSVYWYQQSLDQGLQFLIQYYNGEERAKGNILERFSAQQFPDLHSELNLSSLELGDSALYFCASSGRLAGSSYEQYFGPGTRLTVT.